One sample yielded the 20 T cell receptor beta chains listed below, sequenced in a study of CD8+ T cells in alopecia areata. Reverse transcribed after extraction, RNA yielded cDNA as the sequencing template. The protocol was immunoSEQ multiplex PCR, while the TCRdb copy is restricted to in-frame clones and leaves out a portion. Of around 97,000 clones in the sample, roughly 50% were seen once. Sample: CD4+ T cells sorted from blood. Receptor source: a human donor in good health.

There are a few counts of this clone. This rearrangement joins TRBV12-5 to TRBJ1-3, with 8 bases identical to TRBD1. The CDR3 totals 15 residues. V was clipped by 5 bases and J by 4 bases; unmatched bases: 7. Germline V gene sequence: CDR1 LGHNT, CDR2 FRNRAP. In DNA, the CDR3 is TGTGCTAGTGGTCCCGACAGGGGATCGGGAAACACCATATATTTT. Protein: CASGPDRGSGNTIYF.

This clone was picked up a small number of times. The genes are TRBV29-1 and TRBJ1-1; 7 bases line up with TRBD1. This CDR3 comprises 13 residues. The germline gives CDR1 SQVTM, CDR2 ANQGSEA. V lost 7 bases to trimming and J lost 1 base; unmatched junction nucleotides: 6. The CDR3 coding sequence is TGCAGCGGAGACAGGGATGGGAACACTGAAGCTTTCTTT. Amino acids: CSGDRDGNTEAFF.

The V gene is TRBV5-6, the J gene TRBJ1-5; D remains unclear. Germline CDR1 is SGHDT and CDR2 is YYEEEE. The CDR3 loop spans 16 amino acids. V lost 4 bases to trimming and J lost 2 bases, with 16 bases between them. CDR3 sequence (DNA): TGTGCCAGCAGCAGTTGGAGGGCGTGGGGCAATCAGCCCCAGCATTTT. Translating gives CASSSWRAWGNQPQHF.

This clone was picked up many times. The chain uses TRBV11-1 and TRBJ2-3, with TRBD2 matching over 13 bases. CDR3 length: 17 amino acids. Germline loops: CDR1 SGHAT, CDR2 FQDESV (reference sequence). V dropped 4 bases and J dropped 7; count of bases not matched to a gene: 11. This CDR3 is CASSSTGLAGTENTQYF. The DNA of the CDR3 is TGTGCCAGCAGCTCCACGGGACTAGCGGGGACGGAAAATACGCAGTATTTT.

The J gene is TRBJ2-1, the V gene TRBV6-5, with unresolved D. V gave up 5 bases and J gave up 0 bases, with 11 bases separating them. The CDR3 is 15 amino acids. From germline, CDR1 is MNHEY and CDR2 SVGAGI. CDR3 DNA: TGTGCCAGCAGTCCCAACCCGGGCTCCTACAATGAGCAGTTCTTC. This translates into CASSPNPGSYNEQFF.

The chain has TRBV5-1 and TRBJ1-6, with D possibly matching TRBD1 (6 bases). The V gene lost 5 bases and the J gene lost 7 bases, with 13 bases spanning the gap. Per the germline V gene, CDR1 is SGHRS and CDR2 is YFSETQ. The CDR3 is made up of 14 amino acids. The CDR3 nucleotides are TGCGCCAGCAGTCCCGGGCAGGGGAATTCACCCCTCCACTTT. This encodes CASSPGQGNSPLHF.

The chain is built from TRBV6-1 and TRBJ2-3; TRBD2 matches 10 bases. Germline V gives CDR1 MNHNS, CDR2 SASEGT. The V gene end was trimmed by 1 base and the J gene end by 1 base; junction bases not matched to a gene: 2. The CDR3 has 16 residues. The CDR3 region has the DNA TGTGCCAGCAGTGAAGGTCTAGCGGGGGGCACAGATACGCAGTATTTT. It is translated as CASSEGLAGGTDTQYF.

The chain joins TRBV5-4 to TRBJ2-1, with 8 bases matching TRBD2. The CDR3 consists of 16 residues. Trimming took 3 bases from V and 0 from J; bases not matched to a gene: 5. CDR1 and CDR2 from the germline V gene are SGHNT and YYREEE (reference sequence). In DNA form, the CDR3 reads TGTGCCAGCAGCTCAATGAGCGGGAGCTCCTACAATGAGCAGTTCTTC. The encoded protein is CASSSMSGSSYNEQFF. Based on the CDR3 plus reference TRBV5-4 and TRBJ2-1, the full variable domain is ETGVTQSPTHLIKTRGQQVTLRCSSQSGHNTVSWYQQALGQGPQFIFQYYREEENGRGNFPPRFSGLQFPNYSSELNVNALELDDSALYLCASSSMSGSSYNEQFFGPGTRLTVL.

This chain links TRBV30 with TRBJ2-1; 7 bases fit TRBD1. V shed 4 bases and J 5 bases; nucleotides not matched to a gene: 17. The germline CDR1 and CDR2 sequences are GTSNPN and SVGIG (reference sequence). CDR3 length equals 17 residues. In DNA, the CDR3 is TGTGCCTGGAACCTTCGCTCCGGGACAGTTTGGGACAATGAGCAGTTCTTC. It codes for CAWNLRSGTVWDNEQFF.

This clone has more than one count but fewer than ten. The gene calls are TRBV7-3 and TRBJ2-7; maybe TRBD2 (5 bases). The V gene lost 1 base and the J gene lost 2 bases, with 9 bases spanning the gap. The CDR3 is 14 amino acids. Germline V lookup: CDR1 SGHTA, CDR2 FQGTGA. CDR3 loop: CASSLMHGTYEQYF. CDR3 nucleotides: TGTGCCAGCAGCTTAATGCACGGGACCTACGAGCAGTACTTC.

The CDR3 nucleotides read TGCGCCAGCAGCCAACGAGGGGACCTCACAGATACGCAGTATTTT. It codes for CASSQRGDLTDTQYF. The chain combines TRBV4-3 with TRBJ2-3; D is possibly TRBD1 or TRBD2 (5 bases each). The CDR3 consists of 15 residues. Germline CDR1 LGHNA, CDR2 YSLEER. The V gene lost 2 bases and the J gene lost 2 bases, with 11 bases spanning the gap.

The CDR3 DNA reads as TGTGCCTGGAGTGTACATCAGTCAGGCTACACCTTC. Residues: CAWSVHQSGYTF. The chain combines TRBV30 with TRBJ1-2, with D uncertain. V was pared by 0 bases and J by 8 bases, with 10 bases between. CDR3 size: 12 residues. Germline V gene sequence: CDR1 GTSNPN, CDR2 SVGIG (reference sequence).

This clone has a count of ten or more. V gene TRBV4-1 combines with J gene TRBJ2-2, with 7 bases identical to TRBD1. V was pared by 4 bases and J by 4 bases, with 12 bases of the junction left unmatched. The CDR3 contains 17 residues. Germline CDR1 MGHRA, CDR2 YSYEKL. The CDR3 protein is CASSPPRLGTATGELFF. CDR3 nucleotide sequence: TGCGCCAGCAGCCCCCCCCGGCTGGGGACAGCCACCGGGGAGCTGTTTTTT.

The chain has TRBV30 and TRBJ2-7; 11 bases are a match to TRBD1. V gave up 3 bases and J gave up 2 bases; unmatched junction bases: 9. The germline V gene encodes CDR1 GTSNPN and CDR2 SVGIG (reference sequence). CDR3 length equals 16 residues. The CDR3 loop is CAWSLKPGQGAYEQYF. The CDR3 DNA reads as TGTGCCTGGAGCCTCAAACCGGGACAGGGGGCCTACGAGCAGTACTTC.

The chain employs TRBV29-1 and TRBJ2-5; TRBD1 might be the D (6 bases). The V and J ends lost 6 bases and 2 bases respectively, with 13 bases between them. This CDR3 has 13 amino acids. Germline CDR1 reads SQVTM; CDR2 reads ANQGSEA. In DNA form, the CDR3 reads TGCAGCGTCAGGCGCAGGGGACAAGAGACCCAGTACTTC. This codes for CSVRRRGQETQYF.

The chain recombines TRBV29-1 with TRBJ2-7; D is perhaps TRBD1 (5 bases). V was cut by 4 bases and J by 0 bases, with 19 bases left in between. This CDR3 has 16 amino acids. Germline V gene lookup returns CDR1 SQVTM and CDR2 ANQGSEA. The CDR3 coding sequence is TGCAGCGTTGCTAATAGGGGCAGGGTGGGCTCCTACGAGCAGTACTTC. Protein: CSVANRGRVGSYEQYF.

The V call is TRBV30, the J call TRBJ1-5; 8 bases map to TRBD1. Germline-derived CDR1 and CDR2 are GTSNPN and SVGIG (reference sequence). This CDR3 has 14 amino acids. The trim removed 3 bases at V and 2 bases at J, leaving 3 bases unmatched. The CDR3 region is CAWRGTGGNQPQHF. In nucleotides, the CDR3 is TGTGCCTGGAGAGGGACAGGAGGCAATCAGCCCCAGCATTTT.

V usage is TRBV29-1 and J usage is TRBJ1-2; weak D call: TRBD1 (6 bases). The CDR3 has 15 amino acids. CDR1 is SQVTM and CDR2 is ANQGSEA in the germline V gene. Trimming took off 2 bases at V and 4 bases at J, with 17 bases between the two ends. The CDR3, as DNA: TGCAGCGTTGAATTTGAGGCAGGGGTGAGCTATGGCTACACCTTC. This encodes CSVEFEAGVSYGYTF. The variable domain in full, with the rest retrieved from reference TRBV29-1 and TRBJ1-2, is SAVISQKPSRDICQRGTSLTIQCQVDSQVTMMFWYRQQPGQSLTLIATANQGSEATYESGFVIDKFPISRPNLTFSTLTVSNMSPEDSSIYLCSVEFEAGVSYGYTFGSGTRLTVV.

This chain joins TRBV5-1 and TRBJ1-6; D is unclear. Germline assignment: CDR1 SGHRS and CDR2 YFSETQ. The CDR3 runs to 17 residues. Trimming left V 0 bases short and J 6 bases short, with 16 bases between. The CDR3 protein is CASSLEAVSSANSPLHF. CDR3 in DNA: TGCGCCAGCAGCTTGGAGGCGGTCTCCTCCGCTAATTCACCCCTCCACTTT.

This clone was seen a handful of times. The CDR3 loop reads CASSPGGGTDTQYF. The DNA of the CDR3 is TGTGCCAGCAGCCCGGGGGGAGGTACAGATACGCAGTATTTT. This sequence joins TRBV7-2 and TRBJ2-3; the match to TRBD2 covers 7 bases. In germline, CDR1 is SGHTA, CDR2 FQGNSA. The CDR3 is made up of 14 amino acids. The V gene end was trimmed by 5 bases and the J gene end by 3 bases; junction bases not matched to a gene: 5.